A single sample gave rise to the 19 T cell receptor beta chains below, sequenced in a study of blood T cell repertoires in COVID-19. The method was immunoSEQ multiplex PCR; TCRdb's version includes in-frame clones alone and lacks a portion of them. The sample holds 270,000 or so clones; roughly 86% are singletons and the top ten take about 10%. Sequenced sample: peripheral blood. These receptors all stem from a man aged 40-49 years with active or convalescent COVID-19.

This chain joins TRBV7-3 and TRBJ2-6; the D is unclear. The germline V gene has CDR1 SGHTA and CDR2 FQGTGA. The CDR3 length is 15 residues. Deletions cut 5 bases from V and 0 bases from J, with 8 bases between. The CDR3 protein is CASSPAYSGANVLTF. The CDR3 nucleotides read TGTGCCAGCAGCCCAGCGTACTCTGGGGCCAACGTCCTGACTTTC.

The CDR3, as DNA: TGTGCCAGCAGTTACCCAGCAGGGGGAGAGGAGCAGTACTTC. This sequence encodes CASSYPAGGEEQYF. The V call is TRBV6-5, the J call TRBJ2-7, with TRBD1 identical over 7 bases. Germline-derived CDR1 and CDR2 are MNHEY and SVGAGI. After removal of 2 bases from V and 7 bases from J, the junction contained 8 bases not matched to a gene. CDR3 length equals 14 residues.

This clone is a singleton in its sample. Different DNA sequences within this sample yield the same CDR3. V is TRBV6-5 and J is TRBJ1-2; D is possibly TRBD1 (6 bases). The germline gives CDR1 MNHEY, CDR2 SVGAGI. The ends were cut back, 2 bases at V and 7 bases at J, with 14 bases in the middle. This CDR3 spans 14 amino acids. The DNA of the CDR3 is TGTGCCAGCAGTTACGGGCAGGGGCTAGGTGGCTACACCTTC. Translated, it gives CASSYGQGLGGYTF.

The rearrangement uses TRBV9 and TRBJ1-6; 10 nucleotides align to TRBD1. The CDR3 runs to 16 residues. Trimming at V came to 4 bases and at J to 6 bases, leaving 7 bases not matched to a gene. Germline CDR1 SGDLS, CDR2 YYNGEE. The CDR3 is CASSPQTGGSNSPLHF. The CDR3 DNA sequence: TGTGCCAGCAGCCCTCAGACAGGGGGCAGTAATTCACCCCTCCACTTT. The entire variable domain, with the rest obtained from reference TRBV9 and TRBJ1-6, is as follows: DSGVTQTPKHLITATGQRVTLRCSPRSGDLSVYWYQQSLDQGLQFLIQYYNGEERAKGNILERFSAQQFPDLHSELNLSSLELGDSALYFCASSPQTGGSNSPLHFGNGTRLTVT.

The J gene is TRBJ2-7, the V gene TRBV5-1, with 7 bases identical to TRBD1. This CDR3 is 14 amino acids long. CDR1 SGHRS and CDR2 YFSETQ come from the germline V gene. The junction had 3 bases not matched to a gene; V was cut back by 0 bases and J by 3 bases. CDR3 amino acids: CASSLAWDSYEQYF. The CDR3 DNA is TGCGCCAGCAGCTTGGCCTGGGACAGCTACGAGCAGTACTTC.

This chain joins TRBV7-2 and TRBJ2-7, with TRBD2 matching 7 bases. J lost 2 bases, V lost 4 bases, and 8 bases had no gene match. The CDR3 spans 15 residues. Germline loops: CDR1 SGHTA, CDR2 FQGNSA. The CDR3: CASSSPGLSAYEQYF. CDR3 in DNA: TGTGCCAGCAGCTCTCCGGGACTATCGGCCTACGAGCAGTACTTC. Combining the CDR3 with reference TRBV7-2 and TRBJ2-7 gives the whole variable domain GAGVSQSPSNKVTEKGKDVELRCDPISGHTALYWYRQSLGQGLEFLIYFQGNSAPDKSGLPSDRFSAERTGGSVSTLTIQRTQQEDSAVYLCASSSPGLSAYEQYFGPGTRLTVT.

The chain joins TRBV27 to TRBJ2-2; no reliable D call. CDR3 length: 14 amino acids. Trimming pared 5 bases from V and 2 bases from J, leaving 9 bases between. Germline CDR1 MNHEY, CDR2 SMNVEV (reference sequence). CDR3: CASSQVFNTGELFF. The CDR3 nucleotides read TGTGCCAGCAGTCAGGTCTTCAACACCGGGGAGCTGTTTTTT.

The chain links TRBV5-5 to TRBJ1-4; D is possibly TRBD1 (5 bases). The CDR3 runs 16 residues. CDR1 is SGHKS and CDR2 is YYEKEE in the germline V gene (reference sequence). Trimming removed 2 bases at V and 4 bases at J, with 15 bases between. The CDR3 is CASSFAPGLNNEKLFF. The DNA for the CDR3 is TGTGCCAGCAGCTTTGCTCCGGGACTCAATAATGAAAAACTGTTTTTT.

The chain has TRBV14 and TRBJ1-1, with D perhaps matching TRBD1 (5 bases). CDR3 size: 13 residues. Germline-derived CDR1 and CDR2 are SGHDN and FVKESK. The V gene lost 5 bases and the J gene lost 1 base, with 8 bases spanning the gap. The DNA of the CDR3 is TGTGCCAGCAGCTTAGGGGCGAACACTGAAGCTTTCTTT. Translating it yields CASSLGANTEAFF. The full variable domain, rest sourced from reference TRBV14 and TRBJ1-1, is EAGVTQFPSHSVIEKGQTVTLRCDPISGHDNLYWYRRVMGKEIKFLLHFVKESKQDESGMPNNRFLAERTGGTYSTLKVQPAELEDSGVYFCASSLGANTEAFFGQGTRLTVV.

The rearrangement joins TRBV29-1 to TRBJ2-1; TRBD2 agrees at 7 bases. CDR3 size: 11 residues. J lost 9 bases, V lost 5 bases, and 4 bases had no gene match. Germline assignment: CDR1 SQVTM and CDR2 ANQGSEA. CDR3 sequence (DNA): TGCAGCGTTCACCGCGGGGGTGAGCAGTTCTTC. Amino acid sequence: CSVHRGGEQFF.

This clone showed up just a few times. This chain links TRBV6-2 or TRBV6-3 with TRBJ1-2; TRBD1 might be the D (5 bases). CDR3 size: 13 residues. CDR1 MNHEY and CDR2 SVGEGT come from the germline V gene. The V end was cut by 4 bases, the J end by 4 bases, with 10 bases between. CDR3 residues: CASSSGLRYGYTF. CDR3 sequence (DNA): TGTGCCAGCAGTTCAGGGCTCCGCTATGGCTACACCTTC.

This chain uses TRBV4-2 with TRBJ2-2, with unresolved D. CDR1 and CDR2 (germline): LGHNA, YNFKEQ. There are 15 residues in the CDR3. V dropped 1 base and J dropped 4 bases, with 10 bases sitting between them. The CDR3 DNA is TGTGCCAGCAGCCAAGCAGTCCAGGCCACCGGGGAGCTGTTTTTT. It codes for CASSQAVQATGELFF.

V usage is TRBV15 and J usage is TRBJ1-1; no clear D gene. Trimming left V 0 bases short and J 2 bases short, with 7 bases between. The germline CDR1 and CDR2 sequences are LNHNV and YYDKDF (reference sequence). The CDR3 runs to 14 residues. CDR3 region: CATSRDVSNTEAFF. CDR3 DNA: TGTGCCACCAGCAGAGATGTATCCAACACTGAAGCTTTCTTT.

The rearrangement links TRBV5-1 to TRBJ2-3, with 9 bases matching TRBD1. There are 16 residues in the CDR3. Germline CDR1 SGHRS, CDR2 YFSETQ. Trimming at V came to 4 bases and at J to 3 bases, leaving 9 bases not matched to a gene. CDR3 in amino acids: CASSARDRVTTDTQYF. CDR3 bases: TGCGCCAGCAGCGCGCGGGACAGGGTAACAACAGATACGCAGTATTTT.

The chain couples TRBV7-9 to TRBJ1-1; TRBD1 agrees at 7 bases. The germline CDR1 and CDR2 sequences are SEHNR and FQNEAQ (reference sequence). Trimming at V came to 0 bases and at J to 6 bases, leaving 1 base not matched to a gene. The CDR3 spans 13 residues. The CDR3 coding sequence is TGTGCCAGCAGCTTAGCCGGGACAGCTGAAGCTTTCTTT. It yields the protein CASSLAGTAEAFF.

In this sample, this clone turned up once. This rearrangement joins TRBV3-1 (or the pseudogene TRBV3-2) to TRBJ2-7; 9 nucleotides line up with TRBD1. This CDR3 region has 15 residues. Looked up from germline, CDR1 is LGHDT and CDR2 is YNNKEL (reference sequence). J lost 2 bases, V lost 3 bases, and 5 bases had no gene match. The CDR3 bases are TGTGCCAGCAGCCAGGACAGGGGATTAACCTACGAGCAGTACTTC. Protein product: CASSQDRGLTYEQYF.

The rearrangement uses TRBV10-3 and TRBJ2-7; the D gene is possibly TRBD1 (7 bases). This CDR3 region has 11 residues. CDR1 ENHRY and CDR2 SYGVKD come from the germline V gene. V was cut by 9 bases and J by 6 bases, with 12 bases left in between. CDR3 protein: CAIGGGGEQYF. The CDR3 coding sequence is TGTGCCATAGGAGGGGGCGGCGAGCAGTACTTC.

CDR3 loop: CASSQVYTGSSYNEQFF. The CDR3 DNA reads as TGCGCCAGCAGCCAAGTCTATACCGGGAGCTCCTACAATGAGCAGTTCTTC. The rearrangement links TRBV4-1 to TRBJ2-1, with D maybe TRBD2 (6 bases). The CDR3 is made up of 17 amino acids. The germline gives CDR1 MGHRA, CDR2 YSYEKL. V lost 1 base and J lost 0, with 13 bases in between.

V usage is TRBV9 and J usage is TRBJ1-4; 9 positions agree with TRBD1. CDR3 size: 17 residues. V lost 0 bases, J lost 8 bases, and 11 bases stayed unmatched. Germline V lookup: CDR1 SGDLS, CDR2 YYNGEE. CDR3 nucleotide sequence: TGTGCCAGCAGCGTAGCCCCTACCGGGACAGGGTCAGAAAAACTGTTTTTT. As protein: CASSVAPTGTGSEKLFF.